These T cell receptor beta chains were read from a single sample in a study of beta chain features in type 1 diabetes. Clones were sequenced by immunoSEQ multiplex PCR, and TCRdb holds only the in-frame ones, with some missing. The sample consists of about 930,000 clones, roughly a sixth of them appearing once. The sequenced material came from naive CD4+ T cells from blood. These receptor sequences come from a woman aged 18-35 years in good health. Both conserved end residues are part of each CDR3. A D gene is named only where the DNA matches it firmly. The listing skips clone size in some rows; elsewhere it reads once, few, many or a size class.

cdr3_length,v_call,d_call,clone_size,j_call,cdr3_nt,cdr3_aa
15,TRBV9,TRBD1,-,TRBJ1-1,TGTGCCAGCAGCGTAGAGGGACAGGGATACACTGAAGCTTTCTTT,CASSVEGQGYTEAFF
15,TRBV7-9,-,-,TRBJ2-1,TGTGCCAGCAGCCCCGCTAGCCCGACAGACAATGAGCAGTTCTTC,CASSPASPTDNEQFF
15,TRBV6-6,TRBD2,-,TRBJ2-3,TGTGCCAGCAGTCCTAGCGGGAGCCGGGCAGATACGCAGTATTTT,CASSPSGSRADTQYF
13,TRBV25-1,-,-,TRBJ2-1,TGTGCCACCTCCCAGGTCTCCTACAATGAGCAGTTCTTC,CATSQVSYNEQFF
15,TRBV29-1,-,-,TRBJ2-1,TGCAGCGCCAGGCAGCGCCTGGGCTCCTACAATGAGCAGTTCTTC,CSARQRLGSYNEQFF
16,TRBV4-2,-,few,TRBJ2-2,TGTGCCAGCAGCCAAGATTCAACACCCAGGGCCGGGGAGCTGTTTTTT,CASSQDSTPRAGELFF
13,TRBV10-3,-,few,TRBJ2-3,TGTGCCACCCAACGCTCACGGGAAGATACGCAGTATTTT,CATQRSREDTQYF
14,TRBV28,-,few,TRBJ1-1,TGTGCCAGCAGAGAGGACAGAGAGAACACTGAAGCTTTCTTT,CASREDRENTEAFF
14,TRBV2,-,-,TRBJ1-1,TGTGCCAGCAGTGAGGGTAGGGAGCGCACTGAAGCTTTCTTT,CASSEGRERTEAFF
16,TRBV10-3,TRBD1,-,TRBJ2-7,TGTGCCATCAGTGAGAAAACAGGGGTCAGTTTTCGAGAGCAGTACTTC,CAISEKTGVSFREQYF
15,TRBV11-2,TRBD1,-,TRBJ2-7,TGTGCCAGCAGCTTAGTACAGGGGAGCTCCTACGAGCAGTACTTC,CASSLVQGSSYEQYF
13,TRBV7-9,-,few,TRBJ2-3,TGTGCCAGCAGCATTCTACAGGGTAGTACGCAGTATTTT,CASSILQGSTQYF
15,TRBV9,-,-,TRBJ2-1,TGTGCCAGCAGCGTAACCGGGAGTTCCTACAATGAGCAGTTCTTC,CASSVTGSSYNEQFF
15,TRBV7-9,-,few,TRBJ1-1,TGTGCCAGCAGCTTAGACGTACTTCAGGGGACTGAAGCTTTCTTT,CASSLDVLQGTEAFF
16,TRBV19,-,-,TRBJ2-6,TGTGCCAGTAACGACATCCCAAGCTCTGGGGCCAACGTCCTGACTTTC,CASNDIPSSGANVLTF
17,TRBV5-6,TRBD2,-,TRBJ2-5,TGTGCCAGCAGCTTCTTATCTAATAGCGGGAGAGGAGAGACCCAGTACTTC,CASSFLSNSGRGETQYF